This record looks at one TCR beta chain sequence and its context. The CDR3 length is 12 residues. Germline CDR1 MNHEY, CDR2 SVGAGI. After removal of 6 bases from V and 8 bases from J, the junction contained 5 bases not matched to a gene. This sample was included in a study of blood T cell repertoires in COVID-19. Study details: The United States, Italy and Spain provided the acute and convalescent COVID-19 samples.

Original processing notes: Nucleated cell counts were estimated from reference gene primer amplification. Clones were sequenced by immunoSEQ multiplex PCR, and TCRdb holds only the in-frame ones, with some missing. V and J calls and clone size are as listed in that table; D and trimming were resolved from the DNA. The table records roughly 250,000 clones, 86% of them present only once. This chain uses TRBV6-5 with TRBJ1-2, with TRBD1 identical over 8 bases. This receptor was obtained from a woman in her twenties or thirties with COVID-19, enrolled during active disease. Sequenced sample: peripheral blood. The CDR3 nucleotides are TGTGCCAGCAGCTCCAGGGGGCACGGCTACACCTTC. This sequence encodes CASSSRGHGYTF.